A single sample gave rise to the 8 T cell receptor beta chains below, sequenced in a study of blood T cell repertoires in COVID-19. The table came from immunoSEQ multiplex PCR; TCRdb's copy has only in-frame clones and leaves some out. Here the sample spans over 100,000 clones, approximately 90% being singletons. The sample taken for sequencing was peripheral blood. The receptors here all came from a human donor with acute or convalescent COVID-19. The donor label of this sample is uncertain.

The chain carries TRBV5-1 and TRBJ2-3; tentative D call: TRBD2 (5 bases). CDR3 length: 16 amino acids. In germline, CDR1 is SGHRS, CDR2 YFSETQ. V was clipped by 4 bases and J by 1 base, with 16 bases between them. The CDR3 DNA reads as TGCGCCAGCAGCCCCCCCATGGAGAGGGGCACAGATACGCAGTATTTT. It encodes CASSPPMERGTDTQYF.

The CDR3 spells CASLPLYRGTYEQYF. In DNA, the CDR3 is TGTGCCAGCCTACCACTGTACAGGGGAACCTACGAGCAGTACTTC. The rearrangement links TRBV27 to TRBJ2-7; 7 nucleotides line up with TRBD1. The CDR3 runs 15 residues. The V gene's germline CDR1 is MNHEY and CDR2 SMNVEV (reference sequence). The J segment lost 2 bases and the V segment lost 8 bases, leaving 12 bases of the junction unmatched.

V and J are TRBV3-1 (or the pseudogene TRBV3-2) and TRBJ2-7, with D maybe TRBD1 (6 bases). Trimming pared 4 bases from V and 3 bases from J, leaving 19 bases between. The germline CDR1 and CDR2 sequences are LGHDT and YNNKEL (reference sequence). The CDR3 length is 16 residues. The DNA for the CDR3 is TGTGCCAGCAGCCCCTCGGGTTGGGCAGGGGTCTACGAGCAGTACTTC. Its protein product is CASSPSGWAGVYEQYF.

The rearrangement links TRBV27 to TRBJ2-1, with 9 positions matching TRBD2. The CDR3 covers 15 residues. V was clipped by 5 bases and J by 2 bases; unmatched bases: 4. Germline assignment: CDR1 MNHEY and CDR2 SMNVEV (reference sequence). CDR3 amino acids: CASSGLAGPYNEQFF. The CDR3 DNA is TGTGCCAGCAGTGGGCTAGCGGGGCCCTACAATGAGCAGTTCTTC.

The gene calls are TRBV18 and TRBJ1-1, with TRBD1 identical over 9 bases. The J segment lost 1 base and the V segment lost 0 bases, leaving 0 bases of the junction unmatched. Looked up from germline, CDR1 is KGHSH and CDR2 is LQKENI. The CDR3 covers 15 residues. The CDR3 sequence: CASSPPDRGNTEAFF. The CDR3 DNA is TGTGCCAGCTCACCACCGGACAGGGGGAACACTGAAGCTTTCTTT.

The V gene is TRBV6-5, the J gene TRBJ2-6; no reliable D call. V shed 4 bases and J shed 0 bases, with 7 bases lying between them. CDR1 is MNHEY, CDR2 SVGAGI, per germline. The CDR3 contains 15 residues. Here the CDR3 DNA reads TGTGCCAGCAGTTCTCACTCCTCTGGGGCCAACGTCCTGACTTTC. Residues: CASSSHSSGANVLTF.

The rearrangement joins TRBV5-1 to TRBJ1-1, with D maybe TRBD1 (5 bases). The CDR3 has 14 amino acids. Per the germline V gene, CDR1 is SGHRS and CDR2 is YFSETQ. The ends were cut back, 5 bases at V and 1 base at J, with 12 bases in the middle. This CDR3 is CASRGPLENTEAFF. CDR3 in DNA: TGCGCCAGCAGGGGGCCGTTAGAGAACACTGAAGCTTTCTTT.

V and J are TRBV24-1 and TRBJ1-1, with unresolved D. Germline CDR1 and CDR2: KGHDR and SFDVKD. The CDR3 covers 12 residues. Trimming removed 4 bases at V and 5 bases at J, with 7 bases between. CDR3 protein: CATSEDSTEAFF. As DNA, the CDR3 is TGTGCCACCAGTGAAGACTCGACTGAAGCTTTCTTT.